The 22 T cell receptor beta chains below were found in one sample sequenced in a study of T cell responses to AZD1222 COVID-19 vaccine. The table came from immunoSEQ multiplex PCR; TCRdb's copy has only in-frame clones and leaves some out. The sample records some 250,000 clones, 90% to 95% being singletons. Sequencing was performed on peripheral blood, taken 28 days after the second AZD1222 dose. Receptors were obtained from an adult who received the AZD1222 COVID-19 vaccine.

The rearrangement joins TRBV21-1 to TRBJ2-1; TRBD1 is the table's D call and was not checked against the DNA. TRBV21-1 is an annotated pseudogene. The CDR3 totals 18 residues. The CDR3 region is CASSKEEPGEPPYNEQFF. The DNA for the CDR3 is TGTGCCAGCAGCAAAGAGGAGCCAGGGGAACCCCCCTACAATGAGCAGTTCTTC.

The genes are TRBV27 and TRBJ2-1; D uncertain. Trimming took 6 bases from V and 7 from J, leaving 4 bases between them. This CDR3 comprises 10 residues. The germline gives CDR1 MNHEY, CDR2 SMNVEV (reference sequence). CDR3 sequence reads: CASSGNEQFF. The DNA for the CDR3 is TGTGCCAGCAGCGGAAATGAGCAGTTCTTC.

This rearrangement joins TRBV9 to TRBJ2-7, with TRBD2 as a possible D gene (5 bases). Germline assignment: CDR1 SGDLS and CDR2 YYNGEE. The CDR3 totals 14 residues. Trimming took off 0 bases at V and 2 bases at J, with 9 bases between the two ends. The CDR3 reads CASSVEAEPYEQYF. CDR3 DNA sequence: TGTGCCAGCAGCGTAGAAGCGGAGCCCTACGAGCAGTACTTC.

The chain is built from TRBV2 and TRBJ2-2; 7 nucleotides match TRBD1. Germline V CDR1 and CDR2: SNHLY, FYNNEI. The CDR3 sequence is 15 residues long. The ends lost 6 bases at V and 2 bases at J; junction bases unmatched: 6. This CDR3 reads CASRSDRTNTGELFF. The CDR3 region has the DNA TGTGCCAGCAGATCGGACAGGACTAACACCGGGGAGCTGTTTTTT.

V and J are TRBV28 and TRBJ1-1, with 7 bases aligning to TRBD1. CDR1 and CDR2 (germline): MDHEN, SYDVKM. The CDR3 runs 15 residues. Losses at the gene ends were 3 bases for V and 0 bases for J; bases not matched to a gene: 4. CDR3 region: CASSFFDRVNTEAFF. CDR3 nucleotides: TGTGCCAGCAGTTTCTTCGACAGGGTGAACACTGAAGCTTTCTTT.

J is TRBJ2-3 and V is TRBV27, with D uncertain. Germline assignment: CDR1 MNHEY and CDR2 SMNVEV (reference sequence). V lost 2 bases to trimming and J lost 11 bases, with 17 bases between them. The CDR3 has 14 residues. The CDR3 sequence is CASSLSDGSLGQYF. In DNA form, the CDR3 reads TGTGCCAGCAGTTTAAGTGACGGCAGCCTTGGGCAGTATTTT.

The rearrangement joins TRBV18 to TRBJ1-5; maybe TRBD1 (6 bases). The CDR3 consists of 14 residues. The germline gives CDR1 KGHSH, CDR2 LQKENI. The V and J ends lost 2 bases and 7 bases respectively, with 12 bases between them. The CDR3 reads CASSPGNGGQPQHF. CDR3 DNA: TGTGCCAGCTCACCAGGTAATGGGGGCCAGCCCCAGCATTTT.

The gene calls are TRBV6-4 and TRBJ1-1; 8 bases align to TRBD1. This CDR3 is built from 13 residues. Germline trimming cut 6 bases from V and 4 bases from J; bases unmatched to any gene: 4. Germline V gene data show CDR1 as MRHNA and CDR2 as SNTAGT. The CDR3, as DNA: TGTGCCAGCAGCCCTGACAGGGGCACTGAAGCTTTCTTT. Its protein is CASSPDRGTEAFF.

V is TRBV10-2 and J is TRBJ1-3, with TRBD1 as a possible D gene (5 bases). V shed 0 bases and J shed 3 bases, with 6 bases lying between them. Germline V gene data show CDR1 as WSHSY and CDR2 as SAAADI. There are 14 residues in the CDR3. In DNA form, the CDR3 reads TGCGCCAGCAGTGAGTCGGGGGGTGGAAACACCATATATTTT. Translated: CASSESGGGNTIYF.

The chain links TRBV25-1 to TRBJ2-3, with D possibly TRBD1 on 6 matching bases. The V gene's germline CDR1 is MGHDK and CDR2 SYGVNS. The CDR3 is made up of 14 amino acids. The germline V and J ends were trimmed by 8 bases and 6 bases, with 18 bases remaining between them. This CDR3 reads CASSQGTGIDTQYF. The CDR3 coding sequence is TGTGCCAGCTCACAGGGTACAGGGATCGATACGCAGTATTTT.

This sequence joins TRBV7-2 and TRBJ1-4; possible D gene TRBD1, 5 bases. Trimming removed 5 bases from V and 5 bases from J, with 9 bases in between. Germline V lookup: CDR1 SGHTA, CDR2 FQGNSA. The CDR3 consists of 13 residues. The CDR3 region is CASSPGGNEKLFF. The CDR3, as DNA: TGTGCCAGCAGCCCGGGGGGGAATGAAAAACTGTTTTTT.

V gene TRBV2 combines with J gene TRBJ1-4; D ambiguous. The CDR3 has 12 amino acids. V shed 6 bases and J shed 10 bases, with 12 bases lying between them. Germline assignment: CDR1 SNHLY and CDR2 FYNNEI. As DNA, the CDR3 is TGTGCCAGCAGAGCACTAGAGGGAAAACTGTTTTTT. Amino acids: CASRALEGKLFF. Full variable domain (missing parts from reference TRBV2 and TRBJ1-4): EPEVTQTPSHQVTQMGQEVILRCVPISNHLYFYWYRQILGQKVEFLVSFYNNEISEKSEIFDDQFSVERPDGSNFTLKIRSTKLEDSAMYFCASRALEGKLFFGSGTQLSVL.

The CDR3 coding sequence is TGTGCCAGCAGCAATTCCGGGGCCTCCTATGGCTACACCTTC. Its protein product is CASSNSGASYGYTF. The V call is TRBV6-5, the J call TRBJ1-2; D is perhaps TRBD1 (5 bases). From germline, CDR1 is MNHEY and CDR2 SVGAGI. The V and J ends lost 6 bases and 4 bases respectively, with 15 bases between them. CDR3 length: 14 amino acids.

The V gene is TRBV7-2, the J gene TRBJ2-5; 16 positions agree with TRBD2. The V gene's germline CDR1 is SGHTA and CDR2 FQGNSA. This CDR3 has 16 amino acids. The V and J ends lost 5 bases and 5 bases, in that order; junction bases with no gene match: 5. The CDR3 nucleotides are TGTGCCAGCAGCCTATTGGGACTAGCGGGAGGGGAGACCCAGTACTTC. Protein sequence: CASSLLGLAGGETQYF.

This clone came up once. The rearrangement joins TRBV7-2 to TRBJ1-6; a possible D gene is TRBD1 (6 bases). The ends were cut back, 5 bases at V and 10 bases at J, with 18 bases in the middle. The CDR3 totals 15 residues. Germline V lookup: CDR1 SGHTA, CDR2 FQGNSA. This CDR3 reads CASSPPGAGGSPLHF. The CDR3 DNA sequence: TGTGCCAGCAGCCCACCGGGGGCCGGCGGCTCACCCCTCCACTTT.

V and J are TRBV28 and TRBJ1-1, with D tentatively TRBD1 (5 bases). There are 14 residues in the CDR3. CDR1 and CDR2 (germline): MDHEN, SYDVKM. Trimming shortened V by 6 bases and J by 4 bases, and 15 bases separated the two germline ends. The CDR3 DNA is TGTGCCAGCAGACCCTCGGGCAGGGTCACTGAAGCTTTCTTT. The encoded protein is CASRPSGRVTEAFF.

In its sample, this clone was seen once. This rearrangement joins TRBV25-1 to TRBJ2-1; D is perhaps TRBD1 or TRBD2 (5 bases each). Trimming cost V 7 bases and J 10 bases, with 17 bases left between them. Germline CDR1 is MGHDK and CDR2 is SYGVNS. This CDR3 comprises 13 residues. For the CDR3, the DNA is TGTGCCAGCACCACCGGGGCTTTCAGAGAGCAGTTCTTC. Amino acid sequence: CASTTGAFREQFF.

On this clone: The sample has other DNA sequences that encode this CDR3 too. V is TRBV4-1 and J is TRBJ1-3; D is uncertain. The V gene's germline CDR1 is MGHRA and CDR2 YSYEKL. Trimming left V 3 bases short and J 0 bases short, with 6 bases between. The CDR3 contains 14 residues. The CDR3 loop reads CASSQGPSGNTIYF. CDR3 coding DNA: TGCGCCAGCAGCCAGGGTCCCTCTGGAAACACCATATATTTT.

The chain couples TRBV20-1 to TRBJ2-1; D possibly uses TRBD1 or TRBD2 (5 bases each). CDR1 and CDR2 from the germline V gene are DFQATT and SNEGSKA (reference sequence). This CDR3 contains 11 residues. The V end was cut by 7 bases, the J end by 6 bases, with 10 bases between. The chain's CDR3 is CSVGTTNEQFF. The CDR3 DNA sequence: TGCAGTGTGGGGACGACCAATGAGCAGTTCTTC.

DNA of the CDR3: TGTGCCAGCAGTGAAAGGGTTTGGGAGCGGAGGGAAGCTTTCTTT. This sequence encodes CASSERVWERREAFF. The J gene is TRBJ1-1, the V gene TRBV2; the D is unclear. V lost 2 bases and J 8 bases, leaving 18 bases between the germline ends. There are 15 residues in the CDR3. Per germline, CDR1 SNHLY and CDR2 FYNNEI.

The chain links TRBV6-5 to TRBJ2-3; TRBD2 is a possible D gene (6 bases). The CDR3 runs to 14 residues. V gave up 6 bases and J gave up 0 bases, with 10 bases separating them. CDR1 and CDR2 (germline): MNHEY, SVGAGI. Here the CDR3 DNA reads TGTGCCAGCAGGAGGGAGGAGAGCACAGATACGCAGTATTTT. Amino acid sequence: CASRREESTDTQYF.

Here the CDR3 reads CASSLRGQTYNEQFF. Here the CDR3 DNA reads TGTGCCAGCAGTTTAAGGGGACAGACCTACAATGAGCAGTTCTTC. The rearrangement uses TRBV28 and TRBJ2-1, with 7 bases that match TRBD1. The germline V gene has CDR1 MDHEN and CDR2 SYDVKM. CDR3 length: 15 amino acids. V shed 2 bases, J shed 2 bases, and the junction held 3 bases outside the gene matches.